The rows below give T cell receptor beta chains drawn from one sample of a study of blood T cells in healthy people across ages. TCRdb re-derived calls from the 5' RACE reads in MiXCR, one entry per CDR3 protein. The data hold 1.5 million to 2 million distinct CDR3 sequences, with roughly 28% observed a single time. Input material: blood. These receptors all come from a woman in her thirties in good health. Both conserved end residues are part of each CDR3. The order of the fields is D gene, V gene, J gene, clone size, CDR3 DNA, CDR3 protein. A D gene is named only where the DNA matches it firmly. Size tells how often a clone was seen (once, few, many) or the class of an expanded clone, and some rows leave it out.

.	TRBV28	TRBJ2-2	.	TGTGCCAGCAGTTTGGACAGCCTGGAGGAGCTGTTTTTT	CASSLDSLEELFF
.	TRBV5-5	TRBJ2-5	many	TGTGCCAGCAGCATAGACAGGTCCCGGGAGACCCAGTACTTC	CASSIDRSRETQYF
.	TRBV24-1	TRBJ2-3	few	TGTGCCACAGGGGGCACAGATACGCAGTATTTT	CATGGTDTQYF
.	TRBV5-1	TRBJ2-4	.	TGCGCCAGCAGCTCCGGGACGCCTACATTTGGCATTCAGTACTTC	CASSSGTPTFGIQYF
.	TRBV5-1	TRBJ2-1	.	TGCGCCAGCAGCGCGAGGCAGAGCTCCTACAATGAGCAGTTCTTC	CASSARQSSYNEQFF
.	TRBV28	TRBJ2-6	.	TGTGCCAGCAGTCTGGGAGATTACTCTGGGGCCATCGTCCTGACTTTC	CASSLGDYSGAIVLTF
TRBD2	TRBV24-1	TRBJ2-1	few	TGTGCCACCAGTAGCGGGACGGACAATGAGCAGTTCTTC	CATSSGTDNEQFF
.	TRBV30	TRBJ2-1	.	TGTGCCTGGAGTGACCCTTACAATGAGCGGTTCTTC	CAWSDPYNERFF
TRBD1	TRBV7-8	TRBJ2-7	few	TGTGCCAGCAGCTTCGCCGGGACAGGGGAGGAGCAGTACTTC	CASSFAGTGEEQYF
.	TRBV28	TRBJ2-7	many	TGTGCCAGCAGTAGGAGTAGCGAGCACGAGCAGTACTTC	CASSRSSEHEQYF
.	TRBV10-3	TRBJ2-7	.	TGTGCCATCAGTAAAAGCCCCCTACAGGAAAACTACGAGCAGTACTTC	CAISKSPLQENYEQYF
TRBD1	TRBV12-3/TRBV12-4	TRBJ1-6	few	TGTGCCAGCAAACTAGGACAGGGCTATAATTCACCCCTCCACTTT	CASKLGQGYNSPLHF
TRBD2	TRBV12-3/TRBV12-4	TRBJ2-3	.	TGTGCCAGCAGTTTGACTAGCGGAGATGCGCAGTATTTT	CASSLTSGDAQYF
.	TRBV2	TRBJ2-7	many	TGTGCCAGCAGTGTTGACCGCCAGGCCGAGCAGTACTTC	CASSVDRQAEQYF
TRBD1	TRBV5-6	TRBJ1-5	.	TGTGCCAGCAGCTTGGGGACAGGGCACGATAGCAATCAGCCCCAGCATTTT	CASSLGTGHDSNQPQHF
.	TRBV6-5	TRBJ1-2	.	TGTGCCAGCAGCCGGGGGGCTGATTATGGCTACACCTTC	CASSRGADYGYTF